These 16 T cell receptor beta chains were sequenced from one sample in a study of blood T cells in healthy people across ages. Then a second PCR, running about 7 to 11 cycles, was carried out with a sample-barcoded 5' primer and a J-beta primer mix. MiXCR, run by TCRdb on the 5' RACE reads, gives a single entry per CDR3 protein. The profile shows 700,000 or so distinct CDR3 sequences, around 41% of them singletons. Sequencing was performed on blood. The receptors shown here come from an elderly man in good health.

This clonotype has a handful of counts. V gene TRBV20-1 combines with J gene TRBJ2-7; no firm D call. The J call may be wrong; the DNA end is better matched by TRBJ2-5. The germline gives CDR1 DFQATT, CDR2 SNEGSKA (reference sequence). This CDR3 is built from 12 residues. CDR3 sequence reads: CSARLVSGTQYF. Here the CDR3 DNA reads TGCAGTGCTAGACTAGTATCTGGGACCCAGTACTTC.

As for this clonotype: One junction end disagrees with the germline gene, perhaps due to a read error. The chain has TRBV20-1 and TRBJ2-5; the D gene is possibly TRBD2 (5 bases). Germline V gene sequence: CDR1 DFQATT, CDR2 SNEGSKA (reference sequence). There are 13 residues in the CDR3. The CDR3 DNA reads TGCAGTGCTAGAGGGCTAGCCCAAGAGACCCTGTACTTC. Translation: CSARGLAQETLYF.

The chain recombines TRBV7-2 with TRBJ1-1; D not certain. Trimming took off 7 bases at V and 4 bases at J, with 19 bases between the two ends. The germline V gene encodes CDR1 SGHTA and CDR2 FQGNSA. There are 15 residues in the CDR3. CDR3 amino acids: CASNHLTGRITEAFF. The CDR3 nucleotides read TGTGCCAGCAACCATCTCACGGGAAGGATCACTGAAGCTTTCTTT.

The V call is TRBV6-5, the J call TRBJ2-1; D is possibly TRBD1 (5 bases). The J call is doubtful: the DNA matches TRBJ2-7 better. The V gene's germline CDR1 is MNHEY and CDR2 SVGAGI. This CDR3 spans 16 amino acids. The CDR3 DNA follows: TGTGCCAGCACTCAAGGTTCAGGGTCGGCCTACAATGAGCAGTACTTC. Translated: CASTQGSGSAYNEQYF.

The chain couples TRBV12-3 or TRBV12-4 to TRBJ1-1; D is unresolved. The CDR3 length is 12 residues. The V end lost 5 bases, the J end lost 5 bases, and 9 bases lay between the germline ends. The CDR3 DNA follows: TGTGCCAGCAGTCTAACAGTAACTGAAGCTTTCTTT. This translates into CASSLTVTEAFF.

Only a few counts were recorded for this clonotype. The CDR3 protein is CASRTPTSGGFANVDEQYF. The CDR3 DNA sequence: TGTGCCAGCAGAACCCCCACTAGCGGGGGGTTCGCCAATGTTGACGAGCAGTACTTC. The V and J genes are TRBV6-1 and TRBJ2-7; 12 nucleotides match TRBD2. Germline V lookup: CDR1 MNHNS, CDR2 SASEGT. The trim removed 6 bases at V and 5 bases at J, leaving 20 bases unmatched. The CDR3 extends over 19 amino acids.

This clonotype was seen a handful of times. This chain uses TRBV3-1 with TRBJ2-5; D uncertain. The CDR3 is made up of 15 amino acids. Germline assignment: CDR1 LGHDT and CDR2 YNNKEL (reference sequence). With 0 bases removed from V and 2 bases from J, the gap between germline ends came to 10 bases. This chain's CDR3 is CASSQDGGRQETQYF. In nucleotides, the CDR3 is TGTGCCAGCAGCCAAGATGGCGGCCGGCAAGAGACCCAGTACTTC.

This clonotype occurred a few times. The rearrangement links TRBV5-1 to TRBJ2-7; D is possibly TRBD1 or TRBD2 (5 bases each). The germline gives CDR1 SGHRS, CDR2 YFSETQ. The CDR3 loop spans 14 amino acids. The germline V and J ends were trimmed by 0 bases and 4 bases, with 11 bases remaining between them. The CDR3 is CASSLDAGTYEQYF. The DNA of the CDR3 is TGCGCCAGCAGCTTGGATGCAGGGACGTACGAGCAGTACTTC.

V usage is TRBV6-4 and J usage is TRBJ2-1; D gene unclear. Trimming shortened V by 1 base and J by 5 bases, and 6 bases separated the two germline ends. Germline V CDR1 and CDR2: MRHNA, SNTAGT. CDR3 length: 13 amino acids. As DNA, the CDR3 is TGTGCCAGCAGTGACTTTTACGACAATGAGCAGTTCTTC. It specifies CASSDFYDNEQFF.

The chain recombines TRBV20-1 with TRBJ2-2, with 13 bases aligning to TRBD2. V shed 6 bases and J 5 bases; nucleotides not matched to a gene: 9. This CDR3 region has 16 residues. The germline CDR1 and CDR2 sequences are DFQATT and SNEGSKA (reference sequence). The CDR3 DNA sequence: TGCAGTGCGAAGATACTAGCGGGAGGGCCGACCGGGGAGCTGTTTTTT. Residues: CSAKILAGGPTGELFF.

There are a few counts of this clonotype. The J gene is TRBJ2-5, the V gene TRBV6-2 or TRBV6-3; 11 positions agree with TRBD2. The CDR3 totals 16 residues. Looked up from germline, CDR1 is MNHEY and CDR2 is SVGEGT. The junction had 10 bases not matched to a gene; V was cut back by 6 bases and J by 4 bases. The CDR3 nucleotides are TGTGCCAGCAGCCGACGGGGACTAGCGGTAGGAGAGACCCAGTACTTC. Its translation: CASSRRGLAVGETQYF.

At least ten counts were recorded for this clonotype. The chain employs TRBV5-1 and TRBJ2-5; D is ambiguous. The V end was cut by 3 bases, the J end by 4 bases, with 19 bases between. Germline V CDR1 and CDR2: SGHRS, YFSETQ. The CDR3 has 16 residues. The CDR3 region has the DNA TGCGCCAGCAGCTCGGGTGGTTCTACGGTCGGAGAGACCCAGTACTTC. Protein sequence: CASSSGGSTVGETQYF.

A word on this clonotype: A read error may produce the germline difference seen at one junction end. V usage is TRBV28 and J usage is TRBJ1-1, with 7 bases aligning to TRBD1. The CDR3 is 16 amino acids. CDR1 is MDHEN, CDR2 SYDVKM, per germline. The CDR3 DNA sequence: TGTGTCAGCAGTTATATTTACAGGGGAAAAGGCAATGAAGCTTTCTTT. Translation gives CVSSYIYRGKGNEAFF.

On this clonotype itself: A much larger clone differs from this one at a single base, so this may be a read error. V and J are TRBV7-2 and TRBJ2-7; 9 bases agree with TRBD2. The CDR3 runs 16 residues. CDR1 and CDR2 (germline): SGHTA, FQGNSA. The chain's CDR3 is CASSLISSGNSCEQYF. The CDR3 region has the DNA TGTGCCAGCAGCTTAATATCTAGCGGGAACTCCTGCGAGCAGTACTTC.

Concerning this clonotype itself: One junction end disagrees with the germline gene, perhaps due to a read error. This chain uses TRBV20-1 with TRBJ2-5, with 7 bases that match TRBD2. The CDR3 has 15 residues. Germline V gene lookup returns CDR1 DFQATT and CDR2 SNEGSKA (reference sequence). Written as DNA, the CDR3 is TGCGGTGCTAAAAACAGCGGACGGGGAGGGGAGACCCAGTACTTC. Translation gives CGAKNSGRGGETQYF.

This clonotype was observed a few times. V gene TRBV6-2 or TRBV6-3 combines with J gene TRBJ2-5; no reliable D call. The germline CDR1 and CDR2 sequences are MNHEY and SVGEGT. The CDR3 length is 11 residues. With 8 bases removed from V and 5 bases from J, the gap between germline ends came to 9 bases. In DNA, the CDR3 is TGTGCCAGCTCGGCGAAGGAGACCCAGTACTTC. Its protein is CASSAKETQYF.